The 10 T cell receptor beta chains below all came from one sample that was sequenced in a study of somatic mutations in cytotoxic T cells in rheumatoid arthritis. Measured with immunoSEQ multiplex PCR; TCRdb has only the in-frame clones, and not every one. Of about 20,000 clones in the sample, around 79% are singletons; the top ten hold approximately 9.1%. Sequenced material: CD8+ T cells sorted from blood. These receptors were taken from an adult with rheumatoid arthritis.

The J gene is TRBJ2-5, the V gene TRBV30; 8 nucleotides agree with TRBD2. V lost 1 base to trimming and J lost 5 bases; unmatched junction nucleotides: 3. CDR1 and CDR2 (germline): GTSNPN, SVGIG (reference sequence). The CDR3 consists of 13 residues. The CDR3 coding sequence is TGTGCCTGGAGTGCGGGACTAGTTGAGACCCAGTACTTC. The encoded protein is CAWSAGLVETQYF.

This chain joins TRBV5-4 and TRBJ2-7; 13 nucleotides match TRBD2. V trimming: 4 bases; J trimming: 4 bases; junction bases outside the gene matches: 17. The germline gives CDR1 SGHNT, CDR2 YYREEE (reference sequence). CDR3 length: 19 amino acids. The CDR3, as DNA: TGTGCCAGCAGCCTTTCAGGAAGAGGACTAGCGGGAGTTACGTACGAGCAGTACTTC. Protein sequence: CASSLSGRGLAGVTYEQYF.

The CDR3 here is CASSLALRVAGELFF. CDR3 nucleotide sequence: TGTGCCAGCAGCTTAGCGTTAAGGGTCGCCGGGGAGCTGTTTTTT. The chain joins TRBV7-8 to TRBJ2-2; no clear D gene. The CDR3 has 15 residues. V lost 0 bases, J lost 6 bases, and 11 bases lay in between. Looked up from germline, CDR1 is SGHVS and CDR2 is FQNEAQ.

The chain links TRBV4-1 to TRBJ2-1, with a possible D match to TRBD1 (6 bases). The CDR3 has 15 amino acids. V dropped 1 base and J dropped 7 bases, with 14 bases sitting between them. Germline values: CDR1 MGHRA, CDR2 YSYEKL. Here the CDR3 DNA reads TGCGCCAGCAGCCAAGGAGGGACAAGGGGGAATGAGCAGTTCTTC. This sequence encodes CASSQGGTRGNEQFF.

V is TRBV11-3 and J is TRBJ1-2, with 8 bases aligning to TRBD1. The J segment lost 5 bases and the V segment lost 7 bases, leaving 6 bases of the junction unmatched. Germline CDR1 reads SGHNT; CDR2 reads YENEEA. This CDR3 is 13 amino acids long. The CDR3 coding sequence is TGTGCCAGCACGTCAGGGGGCGGGTATGGCTACACCTTC. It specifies CASTSGGGYGYTF.

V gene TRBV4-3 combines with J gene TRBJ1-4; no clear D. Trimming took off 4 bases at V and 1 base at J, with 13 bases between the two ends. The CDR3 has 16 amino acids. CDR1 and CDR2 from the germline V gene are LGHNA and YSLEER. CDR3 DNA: TGCGCCAGCAGCCCCCATTTCCGTGTAACTAATGAAAAACTGTTTTTT. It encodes CASSPHFRVTNEKLFF.

The CDR3 DNA follows: TGTGCCAGCAGTTACGACGGGGTCTCGGGGGAGCAGTACTTC. This sequence encodes CASSYDGVSGEQYF. This sequence joins TRBV6-6 and TRBJ2-7, with D tentatively TRBD2 (5 bases). The V end was cut by 2 bases, the J end by 7 bases, with 15 bases between. CDR1 is MNHNY and CDR2 is SVGAGI in the germline V gene (reference sequence). This CDR3 has 14 residues.

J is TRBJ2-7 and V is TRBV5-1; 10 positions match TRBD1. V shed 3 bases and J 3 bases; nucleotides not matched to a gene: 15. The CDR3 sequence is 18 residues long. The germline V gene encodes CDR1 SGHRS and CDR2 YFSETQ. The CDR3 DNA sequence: TGCGCCAGCAGCTCTTTGCTGGGACAGGGGTACTCTAGCTACGAGCAGTACTTC. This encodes CASSSLLGQGYSSYEQYF.

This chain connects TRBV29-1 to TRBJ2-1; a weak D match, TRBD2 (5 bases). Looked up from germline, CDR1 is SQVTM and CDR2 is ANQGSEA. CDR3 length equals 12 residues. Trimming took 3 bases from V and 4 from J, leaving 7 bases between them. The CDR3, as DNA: TGCAGCGTTGAGCGGAGGTACAATGAGCAGTTCTTC. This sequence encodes CSVERRYNEQFF.

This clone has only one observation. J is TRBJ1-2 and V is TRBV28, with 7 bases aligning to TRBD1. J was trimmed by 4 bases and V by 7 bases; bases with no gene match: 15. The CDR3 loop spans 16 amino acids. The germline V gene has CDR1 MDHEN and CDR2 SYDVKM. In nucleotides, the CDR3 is TGTGCCAGCACCTTGAGTCGAATGACAGGGAGCTATGGCTACACCTTC. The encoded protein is CASTLSRMTGSYGYTF.